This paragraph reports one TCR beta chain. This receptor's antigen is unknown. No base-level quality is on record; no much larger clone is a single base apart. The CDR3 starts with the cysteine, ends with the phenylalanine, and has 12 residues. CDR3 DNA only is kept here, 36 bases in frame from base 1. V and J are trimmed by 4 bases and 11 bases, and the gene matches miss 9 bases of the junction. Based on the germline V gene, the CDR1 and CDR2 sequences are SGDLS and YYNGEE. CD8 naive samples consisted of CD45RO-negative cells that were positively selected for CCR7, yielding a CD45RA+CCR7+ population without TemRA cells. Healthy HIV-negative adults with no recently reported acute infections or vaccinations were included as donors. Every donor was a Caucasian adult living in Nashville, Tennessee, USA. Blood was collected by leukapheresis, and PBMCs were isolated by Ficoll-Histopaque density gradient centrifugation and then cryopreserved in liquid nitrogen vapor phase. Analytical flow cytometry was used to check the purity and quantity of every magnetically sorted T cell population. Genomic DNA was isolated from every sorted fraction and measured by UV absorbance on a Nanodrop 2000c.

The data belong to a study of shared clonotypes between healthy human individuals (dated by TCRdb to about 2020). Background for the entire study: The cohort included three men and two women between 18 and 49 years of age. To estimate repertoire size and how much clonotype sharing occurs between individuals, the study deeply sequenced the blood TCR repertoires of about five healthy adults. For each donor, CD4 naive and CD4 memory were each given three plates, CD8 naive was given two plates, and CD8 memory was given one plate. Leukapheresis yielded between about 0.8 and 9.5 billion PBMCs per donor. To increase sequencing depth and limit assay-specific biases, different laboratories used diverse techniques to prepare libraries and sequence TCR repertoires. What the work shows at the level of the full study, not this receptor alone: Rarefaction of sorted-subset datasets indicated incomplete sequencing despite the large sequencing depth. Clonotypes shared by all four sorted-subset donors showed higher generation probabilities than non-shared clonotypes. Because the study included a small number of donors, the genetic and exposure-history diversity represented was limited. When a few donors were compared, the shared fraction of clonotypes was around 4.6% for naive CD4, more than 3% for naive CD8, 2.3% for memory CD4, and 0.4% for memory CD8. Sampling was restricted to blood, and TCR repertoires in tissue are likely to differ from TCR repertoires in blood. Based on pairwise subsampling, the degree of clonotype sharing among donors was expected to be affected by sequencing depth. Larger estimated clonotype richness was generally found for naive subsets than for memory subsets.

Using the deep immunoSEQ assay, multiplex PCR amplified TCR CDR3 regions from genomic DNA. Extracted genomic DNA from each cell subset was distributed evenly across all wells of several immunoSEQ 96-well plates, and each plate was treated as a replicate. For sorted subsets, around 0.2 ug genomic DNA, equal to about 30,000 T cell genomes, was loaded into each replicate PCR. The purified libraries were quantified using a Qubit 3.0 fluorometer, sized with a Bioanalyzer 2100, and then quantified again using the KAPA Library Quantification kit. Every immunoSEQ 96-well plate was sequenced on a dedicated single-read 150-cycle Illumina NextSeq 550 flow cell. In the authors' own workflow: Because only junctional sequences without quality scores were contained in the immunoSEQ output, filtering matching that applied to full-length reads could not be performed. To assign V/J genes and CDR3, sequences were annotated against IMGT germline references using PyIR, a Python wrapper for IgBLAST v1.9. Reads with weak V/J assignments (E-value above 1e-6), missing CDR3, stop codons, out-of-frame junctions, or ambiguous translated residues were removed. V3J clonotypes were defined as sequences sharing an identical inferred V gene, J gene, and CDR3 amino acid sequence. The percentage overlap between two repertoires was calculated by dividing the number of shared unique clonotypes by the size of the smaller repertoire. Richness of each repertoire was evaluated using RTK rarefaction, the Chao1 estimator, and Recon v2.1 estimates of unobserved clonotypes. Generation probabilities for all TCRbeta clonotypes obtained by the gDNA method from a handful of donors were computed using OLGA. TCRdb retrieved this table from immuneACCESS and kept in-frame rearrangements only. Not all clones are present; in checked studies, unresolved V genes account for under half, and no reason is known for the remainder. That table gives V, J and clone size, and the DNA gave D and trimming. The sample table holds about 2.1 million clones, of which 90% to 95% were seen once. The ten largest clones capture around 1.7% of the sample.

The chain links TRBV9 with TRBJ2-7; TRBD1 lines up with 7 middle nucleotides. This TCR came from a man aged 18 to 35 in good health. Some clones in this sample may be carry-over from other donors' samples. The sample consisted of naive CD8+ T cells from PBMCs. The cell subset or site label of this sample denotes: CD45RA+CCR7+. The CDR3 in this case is CASSPAGGIKYF. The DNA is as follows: TGTGCCAGCAGCCCCGCAGGGGGTATTAAGTACTTC.